These 23 T cell receptor beta chains share one sample of origin, sequenced in a study of CD8+ T cells in alopecia areata. Sequencing templates came from extracted RNA that was reverse transcribed into cDNA. The repertoire was sequenced with immunoSEQ multiplex PCR; TCRdb's copy has only in-frame clones and lacks some. The sample consists of about 110,000 clones, 50% to 60% of them appearing once. Specimen: NKG2D-low CD8+ T cells sorted from blood. The source of these receptors is a human donor with alopecia areata.

Judged by abundance, this clone is medium-sized. V and J are TRBV27 and TRBJ2-1, with 8 bases lining up with TRBD1. The CDR3 has 14 amino acids. Germline assignment: CDR1 MNHEY and CDR2 SMNVEV (reference sequence). With 6 bases clipped from V and 5 bases from J, the junction kept 6 bases outside the gene matches. The CDR3 reads CASSIQGANNEQFF. The CDR3 DNA reads as TGTGCCAGCAGCATCCAGGGGGCGAACAATGAGCAGTTCTTC.

This clone was observed a few times. J is TRBJ2-3 and V is TRBV2; TRBD2 aligns across 8 bases. Germline assignment: CDR1 SNHLY and CDR2 FYNNEI. V lost 6 bases to trimming and J lost 6 bases; unmatched junction nucleotides: 11. The CDR3 runs 15 residues. The CDR3 DNA is TGTGCCAGCAGCGACGAAAGCGGGAGAGCGGATACGCAGTATTTT. It is translated as CASSDESGRADTQYF.

This clone was detected only a few times. This chain joins TRBV29-1 and TRBJ1-1; D possibly corresponds to TRBD1 (5 bases). This CDR3 spans 12 amino acids. The ends were cut back, 3 bases at V and 7 bases at J, with 12 bases in the middle. Germline-derived CDR1 and CDR2 are SQVTM and ANQGSEA. The CDR3 protein is CSVDGARNEAFF. CDR3 nucleotide sequence: TGCAGCGTTGATGGGGCGCGGAATGAAGCTTTCTTT.

This clone occurred once. The chain links TRBV9 to TRBJ2-6, with D maybe TRBD2 (6 bases). This CDR3 contains 16 residues. Germline V gene data show CDR1 as SGDLS and CDR2 as YYNGEE. V lost 0 bases and J lost 10, with 17 bases in between. CDR3 sequence reads: CASSVARQGGTNVLTF. The CDR3, as DNA: TGTGCCAGCAGCGTAGCCAGGCAGGGTGGGACTAACGTCCTGACTTTC.

The chain is built from TRBV27 and TRBJ1-2, with D uncertain. V shed 5 bases and J shed 7 bases, with 11 bases lying between them. Germline V lookup: CDR1 MNHEY, CDR2 SMNVEV (reference sequence). The CDR3 has 12 residues. DNA for the CDR3: TGTGCCAGCAGTCGACGGGGTGGTGGCTACACCTTC. Encoded protein: CASSRRGGGYTF.

This clone was seen a single time. The chain employs TRBV5-1 and TRBJ2-7, with 12 positions matching TRBD2. With V trimmed by 5 bases and J by 3 bases, 15 bases remained unmatched. The CDR3 runs 18 residues. CDR1 is SGHRS, CDR2 YFSETQ, per germline. CDR3 coding DNA: TGCGCCAGCAGACGGCTAGCGGGAGGGCCCGACATGTTCTACGAGCAGTACTTC. It codes for CASRRLAGGPDMFYEQYF.

This clone was seen only a few times. The chain uses TRBV11-2 and TRBJ2-1, with a possible D match to TRBD1 (5 bases). The V gene lost 5 bases and the J gene lost 8 bases, with 13 bases spanning the gap. Looked up from germline, CDR1 is SGHAT and CDR2 is FQNNGV. The CDR3 runs to 13 residues. The CDR3 loop is CASSPSGNYEQFF. CDR3 in DNA: TGTGCCAGCAGCCCATCAGGGAATTATGAGCAGTTCTTC.

The rearrangement joins TRBV9 to TRBJ1-2, with D maybe TRBD1 (5 bases). V shed 8 bases and J shed 3 bases, with 8 bases lying between them. CDR1 SGDLS and CDR2 YYNGEE come from the germline V gene. CDR3 size: 11 residues. This CDR3 reads CASTGDYGYTF. The CDR3 DNA sequence: TGTGCCAGTACGGGGGACTATGGCTACACCTTC. Looking up the rest from reference TRBV9 and TRBJ1-2 gives the full variable domain: DSGVTQTPKHLITATGQRVTLRCSPRSGDLSVYWYQQSLDQGLQFLIQYYNGEERAKGNILERFSAQQFPDLHSELNLSSLELGDSALYFCASTGDYGYTFGSGTRLTVV.

The J gene is TRBJ2-1, the V gene TRBV5-6, with TRBD2 matching over 8 bases. The J segment lost 9 bases and the V segment lost 4 bases, leaving 3 bases of the junction unmatched. CDR3 length equals 12 residues. The germline gives CDR1 SGHDT, CDR2 YYEEEE. CDR3 coding DNA: TGTGCCAGCAGCGGACTAGCAGTTGAGCAGTTCTTC. Translated: CASSGLAVEQFF. Full variable domain (missing parts from reference TRBV5-6 and TRBJ2-1): DAGVTQSPTHLIKTRGQQVTLRCSPKSGHDTVSWYQQALGQGPQFIFQYYEEEERQRGNFPDRFSGHQFPNYSSELNVNALLLGDSALYLCASSGLAVEQFFGPGTRLTVL.

This chain uses TRBV6-5 with TRBJ2-1, with TRBD2 identical over 10 bases. CDR1 and CDR2 from the germline V gene are MNHEY and SVGAGI. The CDR3 totals 15 residues. V was pared by 6 bases and J by 5 bases, with 7 bases of the junction left unmatched. In DNA, the CDR3 is TGTGCCAGCAGCGCTAGCGGGAGCGGTAACAATGAGCAGTTCTTC. It specifies CASSASGSGNNEQFF.

This clone appeared a few times. The chain couples TRBV7-3 to TRBJ2-2; tentative D call: TRBD1 (6 bases). CDR3 length: 12 residues. The V end was cut by 5 bases, the J end by 6 bases, with 7 bases between. Germline V gene sequence: CDR1 SGHTA, CDR2 FQGTGA. The chain's CDR3 is CASSPGAGELFF. The CDR3, as DNA: TGTGCCAGCAGCCCAGGGGCCGGGGAGCTGTTTTTT. Combining the CDR3 with reference TRBV7-3 and TRBJ2-2 gives the whole variable domain GAGVSQTPSNKVTEKGKYVELRCDPISGHTALYWYRQSLGQGPEFLIYFQGTGAADDSGLPNDRFFAVRPEGSVSTLKIQRTERGDSAVYLCASSPGAGELFFGEGSRLTVL.

The V and J genes are TRBV27 and TRBJ2-7; 15 bases map to TRBD2. The germline CDR1 and CDR2 sequences are MNHEY and SMNVEV (reference sequence). CDR3 length equals 16 residues. V was pared by 3 bases and J by 7 bases, with 7 bases of the junction left unmatched. Here the CDR3 DNA reads TGTGCCAGCAGTTTGGCCCCTGGGACTAGCGGGAGGGAGCAGTACTTC. Protein: CASSLAPGTSGREQYF.

Only a few counts were recorded for this clone. The chain carries TRBV29-1 and TRBJ2-1, with D perhaps TRBD1 or TRBD2 (6 bases each). Trimming took off 7 bases at V and 0 bases at J, with 13 bases between the two ends. This CDR3 comprises 14 residues. Per the germline V gene, CDR1 is SQVTM and CDR2 is ANQGSEA. The CDR3 coding sequence is TGCAGCGGACTCGGGGGCAGCTCCTACAATGAGCAGTTCTTC. This encodes CSGLGGSSYNEQFF.

This clone was seen only a few times. The V and J genes are TRBV10-3 and TRBJ2-3; D not certain. CDR3 length: 14 amino acids. Trimming cost V 6 bases and J 1 base, with 11 bases left between them. The germline V gene encodes CDR1 ENHRY and CDR2 SYGVKD. Here the CDR3 DNA reads TGTGCCATCAGCCGGGTGGTCGGCACAGATACGCAGTATTTT. Residues: CAISRVVGTDTQYF.

This CDR3 reads CASSYSGGDGTEAFF. The CDR3 nucleotides read TGTGCCAGCAGTTACTCCGGAGGGGATGGCACTGAAGCTTTCTTT. This chain joins TRBV6-6 and TRBJ1-1, with D perhaps matching TRBD1 (5 bases). V was trimmed by 0 bases and J by 4 bases, leaving 12 bases between them. There are 15 residues in the CDR3. Germline lookup yields CDR1 MNHNY and CDR2 SVGAGI (reference sequence).

This chain joins TRBV27 and TRBJ2-5, with no clear D. Germline-derived CDR1 and CDR2 are MNHEY and SMNVEV (reference sequence). V was trimmed by 5 bases and J by 5 bases, leaving 12 bases between them. The CDR3 is 13 residues long. The CDR3: CASSRTSGETQYF. The CDR3, as DNA: TGTGCCAGCAGTCGAACCTCTGGCGAGACCCAGTACTTC.

The chain combines TRBV18 with TRBJ1-1; 10 bases agree with TRBD1. Germline V gene data show CDR1 as KGHSH and CDR2 as LQKENI. V dropped 5 bases and J dropped 4; count of bases not matched to a gene: 10. This CDR3 has 16 residues. The CDR3 bases are TGTGCCAGCTCAGACAGGGGGCTCGTCTTGAGCACTGAAGCTTTCTTT. This translates into CASSDRGLVLSTEAFF.

This clone was seen a handful of times. The chain has TRBV5-1 and TRBJ2-1; D remains ambiguous. V gave up 6 bases and J gave up 10 bases, with 14 bases separating them. The length of the CDR3 is 12 residues. Germline lookup yields CDR1 SGHRS and CDR2 YFSETQ. The CDR3 DNA reads as TGCGCCAGCACCACTCACGTCGGAGAGCAGTTCTTC. This gives the protein CASTTHVGEQFF.

The chain carries TRBV5-1 and TRBJ2-4; TRBD1 matches at 10 bases. CDR3 size: 18 residues. The germline V gene has CDR1 SGHRS and CDR2 YFSETQ. The V segment lost 5 bases and the J segment 0 bases; nucleotides outside the gene matches: 11. The CDR3 region is CASRTGQGLRGAKNIQYF. CDR3 in DNA: TGCGCCAGCAGGACGGGACAGGGGCTGAGGGGAGCCAAAAACATTCAGTACTTC. Combining the CDR3 with reference TRBV5-1 and TRBJ2-4 gives the whole variable domain KAGVTQTPRYLIKTRGQQVTLSCSPISGHRSVSWYQQTPGQGLQFLFEYFSETQRNKGNFPGRFSGRQFSNSRSEMNVSTLELGDSALYLCASRTGQGLRGAKNIQYFGAGTRLSVL.

This chain uses TRBV6-5 with TRBJ2-4; D may be TRBD2 (6 bases). CDR1 is MNHEY and CDR2 is SVGAGI in the germline V gene. CDR3 length equals 14 residues. V lost 6 bases to trimming and J lost 1 base, with 10 bases between them. CDR3 nucleotide sequence: TGTGCCAGCAGACCTGGGGGGGCCAAAAACATTCAGTACTTC. It is translated as CASRPGGAKNIQYF.

As for this clone: The same CDR3 can be traced to other DNA sequences in this sample. The chain links TRBV5-1 to TRBJ2-3; D not certain. Germline CDR1 SGHRS, CDR2 YFSETQ. Trimming took off 2 bases at V and 2 bases at J, with 3 bases between the two ends. The CDR3 has 12 amino acids. The CDR3 coding sequence is TGCGCCAGCAGCTTAAACACAGATACGCAGTATTTT. Amino acid sequence: CASSLNTDTQYF.

This clone has more than one count but fewer than ten. The V call is TRBV5-1, the J call TRBJ1-1; D is unclear. V lost 1 base and J lost 5, with 9 bases in between. CDR1 and CDR2 (germline): SGHRS, YFSETQ. This CDR3 has 13 amino acids. CDR3 DNA: TGCGCCAGCAGCTTGACGGGTACTACTGAAGCTTTCTTT. The encoded protein is CASSLTGTTEAFF.

V and J are TRBV5-6 and TRBJ1-1; D remains ambiguous. This CDR3 region has 14 residues. V lost 2 bases and J lost 0, with 8 bases in between. Germline V gene data show CDR1 as SGHDT and CDR2 as YYEEEE. CDR3 protein: CASSLNGLNTEAFF. CDR3 DNA sequence: TGTGCCAGCAGCTTAAACGGACTGAACACTGAAGCTTTCTTT.